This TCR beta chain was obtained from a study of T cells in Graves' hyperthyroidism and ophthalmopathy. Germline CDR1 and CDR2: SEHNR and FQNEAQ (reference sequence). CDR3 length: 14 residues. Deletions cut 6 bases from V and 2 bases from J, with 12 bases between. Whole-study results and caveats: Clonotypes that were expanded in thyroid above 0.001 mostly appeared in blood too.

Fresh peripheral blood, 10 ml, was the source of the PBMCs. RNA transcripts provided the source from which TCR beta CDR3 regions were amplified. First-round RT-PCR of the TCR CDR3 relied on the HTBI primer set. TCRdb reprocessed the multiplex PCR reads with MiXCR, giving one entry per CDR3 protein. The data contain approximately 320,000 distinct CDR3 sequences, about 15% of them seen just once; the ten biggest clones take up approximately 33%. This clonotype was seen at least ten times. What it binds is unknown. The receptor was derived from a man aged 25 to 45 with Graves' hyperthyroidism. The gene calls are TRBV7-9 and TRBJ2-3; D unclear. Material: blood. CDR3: CASSYTADTDTQYF. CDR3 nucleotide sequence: TGTGCCAGCAGTTACACTGCGGACACAGATACGCAGTATTTT.